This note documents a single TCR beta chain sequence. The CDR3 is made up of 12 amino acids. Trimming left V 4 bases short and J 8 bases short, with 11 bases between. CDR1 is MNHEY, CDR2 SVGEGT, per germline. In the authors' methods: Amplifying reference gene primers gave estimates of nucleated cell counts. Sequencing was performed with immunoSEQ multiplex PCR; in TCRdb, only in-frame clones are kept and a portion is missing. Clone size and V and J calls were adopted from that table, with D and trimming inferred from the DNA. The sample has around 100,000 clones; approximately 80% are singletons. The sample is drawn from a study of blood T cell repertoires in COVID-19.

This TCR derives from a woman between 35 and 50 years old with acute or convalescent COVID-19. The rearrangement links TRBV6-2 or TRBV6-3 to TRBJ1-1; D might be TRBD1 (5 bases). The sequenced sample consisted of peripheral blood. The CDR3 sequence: CASSLRGREAFF. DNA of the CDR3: TGTGCCAGCAGTTTGCGGGGCAGGGAAGCTTTCTTT.